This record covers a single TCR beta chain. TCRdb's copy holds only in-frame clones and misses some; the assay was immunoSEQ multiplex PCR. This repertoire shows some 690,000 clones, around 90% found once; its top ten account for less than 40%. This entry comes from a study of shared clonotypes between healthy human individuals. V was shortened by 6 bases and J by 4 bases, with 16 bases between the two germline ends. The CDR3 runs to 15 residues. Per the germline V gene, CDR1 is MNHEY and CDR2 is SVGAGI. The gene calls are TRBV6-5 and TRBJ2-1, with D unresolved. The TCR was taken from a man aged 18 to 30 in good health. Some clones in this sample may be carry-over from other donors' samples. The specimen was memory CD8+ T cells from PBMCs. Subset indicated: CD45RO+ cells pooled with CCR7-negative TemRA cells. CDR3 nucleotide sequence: TGTGCCAGCAGGCCTCTAGTGGAAGGGTACAATGAGCAGTTCTTC. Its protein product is CASRPLVEGYNEQFF.